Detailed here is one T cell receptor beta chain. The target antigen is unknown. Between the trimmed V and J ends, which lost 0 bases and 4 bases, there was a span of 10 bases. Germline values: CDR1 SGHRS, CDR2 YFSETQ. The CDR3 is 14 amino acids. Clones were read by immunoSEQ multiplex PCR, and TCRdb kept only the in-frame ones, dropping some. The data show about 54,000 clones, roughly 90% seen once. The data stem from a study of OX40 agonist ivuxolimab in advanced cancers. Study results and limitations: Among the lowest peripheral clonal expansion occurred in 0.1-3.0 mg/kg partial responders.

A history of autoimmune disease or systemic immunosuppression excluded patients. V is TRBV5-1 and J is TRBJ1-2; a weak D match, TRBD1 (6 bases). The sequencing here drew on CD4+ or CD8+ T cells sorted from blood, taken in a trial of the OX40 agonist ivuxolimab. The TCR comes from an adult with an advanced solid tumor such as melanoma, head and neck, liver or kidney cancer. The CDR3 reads CASSLGQGSYGYTF. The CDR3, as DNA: TGCGCCAGCAGCTTGGGGCAGGGGAGCTATGGCTACACCTTC.